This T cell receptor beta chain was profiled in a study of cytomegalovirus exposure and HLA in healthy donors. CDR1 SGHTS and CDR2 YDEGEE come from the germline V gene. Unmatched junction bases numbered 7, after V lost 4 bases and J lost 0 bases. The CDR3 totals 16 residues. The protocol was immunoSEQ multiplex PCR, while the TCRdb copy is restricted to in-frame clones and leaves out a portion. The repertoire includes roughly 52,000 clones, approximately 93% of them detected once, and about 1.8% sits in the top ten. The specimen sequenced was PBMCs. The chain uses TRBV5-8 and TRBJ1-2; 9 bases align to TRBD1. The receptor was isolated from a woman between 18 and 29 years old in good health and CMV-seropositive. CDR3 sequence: CASSAGTGWANYGYTF. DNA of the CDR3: TGTGCCAGCAGCGCAGGGACAGGGTGGGCTAACTATGGCTACACCTTC.